Listed below are T cell receptor beta chains from one sample, sequenced in a study of breast tumors, draining lymph nodes, adjacent tissues. One entry per CDR3 protein results from TCRdb running MiXCR on the multiplex PCR reads. The sample consists of 15,000 to 17,000 distinct CDR3 sequences, around 50% of them appearing once. Sample: tumor-adjacent breast tissue. These receptors came from a female donor with breast cancer. Some clones in this sample may be carry-over from other donors' samples. CDR3s include the opening cysteine and the closing phenylalanine or tryptophan. The D gene is left open where the match is weak. A clone size is listed for some rows: how often the clone was seen (once, few, many), or a class if it is expanded.

j_call,v_call,clone_size,d_call,cdr3_nt,cdr3_aa
TRBJ2-7,TRBV19,-,TRBD2,TGTGCCAGTAGTTCACTAGCGGGAGGCGACACTTCCTACGAGCAGTACTTC,CASSSLAGGDTSYEQYF
TRBJ1-6,TRBV20-1,-,-,TGCAGTGCTAATAGACAGCGAGATTCACCCCTCCACTTT,CSANRQRDSPLHF
TRBJ2-5,TRBV29-1,-,-,TGCAGCGTTGCACCGTCAGAGACCCAGTACTTC,CSVAPSETQYF
TRBJ2-7,TRBV7-9,once,TRBD2,TGTGCCAGCAGCGGGACTAGCGGAGGGTACGAGCAGTACTTC,CASSGTSGGYEQYF
TRBJ2-5,TRBV2,-,-,TGTGCCAGCGCCGAAAACACCCAGTACTTC,CASAENTQYF
TRBJ2-6,TRBV4-3,many,TRBD2,TGCGCCAGCAGCCAAGAGCTCCCCCCCCGGACTAGCGGGAGGGCCGGAGGGGCCAACGTCCTGACTTTC,CASSQELPPRTSGRAGGANVLTF
TRBJ1-5,TRBV19,-,-,TGTGCCAGTAGTATCACAGTAAATCAGCCCCAGCATTTT,CASSITVNQPQHF
TRBJ2-5,TRBV6-1,many,TRBD2,TGTGCCAGCAGGTTGGAAAATTTCGGGGGGAGGGAGACCCAGTACTTC,CASRLENFGGRETQYF
TRBJ2-1,TRBV9,many,-,TGTGCCAGCAGCGTTGGACAGTACAATGAGCAGTTCTTC,CASSVGQYNEQFF
TRBJ2-3,TRBV10-1,-,-,TGCGCCAGCAAGAACACAGATACGCAGTATTTT,CASKNTDTQYF
TRBJ2-3,TRBV9,-,TRBD1,TGTGCCAGCAGCACGGACATGGGACAGGGCACAGATACGCAGTATTTT,CASSTDMGQGTDTQYF